The clone carrying this T cell receptor beta chain was observed a few times. Its specificity is not known. Individually, cDNA molecules had unique molecular identifiers attached to them. TCRdb re-derived calls from the 5' RACE reads in MiXCR, one entry per CDR3 protein. The sample carries about 110,000 distinct CDR3 sequences, 8.5% to 14% recorded once. These data are taken from a study of early T cells in non-severe SARS-CoV-2 infection. Study in general: Chains were not paired, and sequencing was done on bulk RNA from unsorted whole blood. Study-level results: Anti-spike CD8 responses were favored in VDJdb matching, and private and CD4 specificities were missed.

Trimming shortened V by 3 bases and J by 7 bases, and 16 bases separated the two germline ends. This CDR3 region has 15 residues. Material for sequencing was whole blood. This clonotype was sampled from an adult who was a healthcare worker with PCR-confirmed SARS-CoV-2 infection or an uninfected control (not recorded which). V is TRBV12-3 or TRBV12-4 and J is TRBJ2-1, with D possibly being TRBD2 (5 bases). The CDR3 region is CASSFRHGEGNEQFF. For the CDR3, the DNA is TGTGCCAGCAGTTTCAGACACGGGGAAGGAAATGAGCAGTTCTTC.